This T cell receptor beta chain was sequenced during a study of CD8 T cells in ankylosing spondylitis. Study-wide results and limits: Disease-linked clones displayed a CD8+ phenotype and appeared relatively rarely in peripheral blood. Apparently characteristic of ankylosing spondylitis blood was a TCR beta motif (eight highly homologous variants). Matched ankylosing spondylitis synovial fluid reportedly showed significant enrichment of disease-linked clones.

In TCRdb, the 5' RACE reads were re-called with MiXCR into one record per CDR3 protein. The sample contains about 840,000 distinct CDR3 sequences, about 12% of which appear only once. As concerns this clonotype: Its antigen remains unknown.

The CDR3 covers 14 residues. Germline CDR1 reads DFQATT; CDR2 reads SNEGSKA (reference sequence). V shed 6 bases and J 7 bases; nucleotides not matched to a gene: 7. The sample was blood, either unsorted or a sorted T cell fraction (not recorded which). The rearrangement links TRBV20-1 to TRBJ2-1, with 12 bases fitting TRBD2. This TCR was sampled from a male donor with ankylosing spondylitis. As DNA, the CDR3 is TGCAGTGCCGAGACTAGCGGGAGCGGGAATGAGCAGTTCTTC. Encoded protein: CSAETSGSGNEQFF.